This TCR beta chain was profiled in a study of OX40 agonist ivuxolimab in advanced cancers. Study information: In this trial design, patients received ivuxolimab intravenously at 0.01 to 10 mg/kg every 2 weeks. Three partial responders included one hepatocellular carcinoma patient and two cutaneous melanoma patients. Study-wide results and caveats: Which antigen the expanded peripheral T cells recognized is unknown. Dosing at 0.1 to 3.0 mg/kg was accompanied by clonal expansion of CD4+ and CD8+ blood T cells by week 6.

Assay: immunoSEQ multiplex PCR; the TCRdb copy retains only in-frame clones and omits some. The sample lists some 90,000 clones, roughly 93% occurring once. This CDR3 region has 16 residues. Deletions cut 5 bases from V and 8 bases from J, with 22 bases between. Germline CDR1 is LGHNA and CDR2 is YSLEER. Comments on this clone: The antigen is not known.

This sequence originates from an adult with an advanced solid tumor such as melanoma, head and neck, liver or kidney cancer. Sequenced here: CD4+ or CD8+ T cells sorted from blood, sampled in a trial of the OX40 agonist ivuxolimab. The genes are TRBV4-3 and TRBJ2-1, with D unclear. The CDR3 spells CASSSLTTTNRHEQFF. The DNA of the CDR3 is TGCGCCAGCAGCTCCCTGACCACCACGAACCGCCATGAGCAGTTCTTC.